This entry concerns a single TCR beta chain. Its antigen is as yet unknown. Criteria for exclusion of patients were uncontrolled infection, other autoimmune disease, pregnancy or lactation. Thyroid ultrasound and orbital computed tomography, with clinical symptoms and serum thyroxine and TRAb, informed diagnoses. With 5 bases clipped from V and 7 bases from J, the junction kept 16 bases outside the gene matches. This CDR3 is built from 17 residues. From germline, CDR1 is PRHDT and CDR2 FYEKMQ (reference sequence). This entry is derived from a study of T cells in Graves' hyperthyroidism and ophthalmopathy. General study points: Peripheral blood also featured most of the thyroid clonotypes expanded above 0.001. Onset of ophthalmopathy came a median roughly 6.5 months after the model predicted it.

RNA transcripts provided the source from which TCR beta CDR3 regions were amplified. When the TCR CDR3 underwent first-round RT-PCR, the HTBI primer set was used. MiXCR, applied by TCRdb to the multiplex PCR reads, yields one record per CDR3 protein. The sample carries about 570,000 distinct CDR3 sequences, just over 45% recorded once. This TCR was sampled from an adult woman with Graves' disease, either hyperthyroidism or ophthalmopathy (not recorded which). The specimen sequenced was peripheral blood or thyroid tissue (not recorded which). The gene calls are TRBV13 and TRBJ2-7; the match to TRBD1 covers 11 bases. CDR3 in amino acids: CASSPWTGGPKMREQYF. In DNA, the CDR3 is TGTGCCAGCAGCCCGTGGACAGGGGGCCCCAAGATGAGGGAGCAGTACTTC.